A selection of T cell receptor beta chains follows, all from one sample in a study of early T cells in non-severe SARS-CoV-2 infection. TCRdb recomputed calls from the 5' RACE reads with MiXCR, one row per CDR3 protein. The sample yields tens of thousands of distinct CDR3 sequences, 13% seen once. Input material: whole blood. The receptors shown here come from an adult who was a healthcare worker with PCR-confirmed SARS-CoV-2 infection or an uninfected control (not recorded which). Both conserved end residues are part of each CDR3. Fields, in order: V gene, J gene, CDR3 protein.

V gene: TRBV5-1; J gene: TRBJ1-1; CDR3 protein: CASSLVQGAGLNTEAFF
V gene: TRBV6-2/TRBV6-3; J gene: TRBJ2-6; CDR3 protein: CASRVRAPSSGANVLTF
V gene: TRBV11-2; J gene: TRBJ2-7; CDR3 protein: CASSLDRVSYEQYF
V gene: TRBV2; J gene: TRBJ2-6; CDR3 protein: CASSVQGTVSGANVLTF
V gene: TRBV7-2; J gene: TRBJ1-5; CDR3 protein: CASSLTPGPQHF
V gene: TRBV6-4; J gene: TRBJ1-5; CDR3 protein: CASKLANRPQHF
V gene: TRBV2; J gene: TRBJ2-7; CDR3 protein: CASLTGHEQYF
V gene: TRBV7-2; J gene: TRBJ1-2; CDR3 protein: CASSLGRNYGYTF
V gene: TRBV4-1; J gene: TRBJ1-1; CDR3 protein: CASSQDPGGTTEAFF
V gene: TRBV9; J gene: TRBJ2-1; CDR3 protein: CASSVSGLAPYNEQFF
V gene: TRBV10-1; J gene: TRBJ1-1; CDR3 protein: CASSENLRTEAFF
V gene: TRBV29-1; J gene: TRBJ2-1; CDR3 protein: CSVRGYNEQFF
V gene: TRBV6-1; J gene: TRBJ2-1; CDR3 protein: CASGQGLGEQFF
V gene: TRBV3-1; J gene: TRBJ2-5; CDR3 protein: CASSRRGETQYF
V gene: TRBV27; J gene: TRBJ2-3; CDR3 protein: CASSAGQGTDTQYF
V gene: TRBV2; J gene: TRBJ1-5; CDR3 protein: CASSTNQGSQPQHF
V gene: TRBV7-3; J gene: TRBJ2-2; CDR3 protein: CVSSFRTGANTGELFF
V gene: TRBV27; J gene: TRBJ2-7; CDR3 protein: CASSLSAPSPYEQYF
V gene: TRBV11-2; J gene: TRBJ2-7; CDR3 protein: CASNPPGQPALEQYF
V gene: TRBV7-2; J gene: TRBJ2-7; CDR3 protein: CASSLEGLTEQYF
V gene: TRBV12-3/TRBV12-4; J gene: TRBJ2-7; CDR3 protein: CASSLDWDRAHEQYF
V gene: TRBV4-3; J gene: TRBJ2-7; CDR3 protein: CASSQGAWADSSYEQYF
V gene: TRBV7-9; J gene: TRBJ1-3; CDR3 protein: CASSLGRAENTIYF
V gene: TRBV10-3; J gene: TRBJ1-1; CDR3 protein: CAISPQSLNTEAFF
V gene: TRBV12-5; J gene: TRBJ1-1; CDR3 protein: CATQQGAVTEAFF
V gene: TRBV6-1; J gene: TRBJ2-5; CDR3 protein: CASSEQAQETQYF
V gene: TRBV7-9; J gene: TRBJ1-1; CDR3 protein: CASSWENTEAFF